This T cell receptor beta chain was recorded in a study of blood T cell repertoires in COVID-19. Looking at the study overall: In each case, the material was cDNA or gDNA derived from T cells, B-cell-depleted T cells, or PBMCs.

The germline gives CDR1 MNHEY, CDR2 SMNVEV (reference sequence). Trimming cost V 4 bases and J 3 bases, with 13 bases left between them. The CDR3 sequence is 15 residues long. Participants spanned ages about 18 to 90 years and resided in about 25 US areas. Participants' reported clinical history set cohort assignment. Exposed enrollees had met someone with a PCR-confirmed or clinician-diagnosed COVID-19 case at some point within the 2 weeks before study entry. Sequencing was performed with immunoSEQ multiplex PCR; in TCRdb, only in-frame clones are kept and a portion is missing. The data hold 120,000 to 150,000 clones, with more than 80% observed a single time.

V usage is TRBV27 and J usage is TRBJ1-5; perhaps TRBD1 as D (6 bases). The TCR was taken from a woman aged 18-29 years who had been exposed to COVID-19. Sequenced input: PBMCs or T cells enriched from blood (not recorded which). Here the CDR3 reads CASSSGGAFNQPQHF. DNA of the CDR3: TGTGCCAGCAGTTCGGGGGGGGCGTTCAATCAGCCCCAGCATTTT.